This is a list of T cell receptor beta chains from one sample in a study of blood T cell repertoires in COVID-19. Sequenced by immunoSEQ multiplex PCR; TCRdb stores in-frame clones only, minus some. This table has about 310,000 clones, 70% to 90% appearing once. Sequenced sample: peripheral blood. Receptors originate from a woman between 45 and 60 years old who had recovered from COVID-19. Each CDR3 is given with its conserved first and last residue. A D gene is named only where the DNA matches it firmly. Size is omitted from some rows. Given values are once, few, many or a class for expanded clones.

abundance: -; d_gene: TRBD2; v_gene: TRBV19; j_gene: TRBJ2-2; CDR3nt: TGTGCGTCAAGTAGCGGGAGGTGGGGCCACGGGGAGCTGTTTTTT; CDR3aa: CASSSGRWGHGELFF
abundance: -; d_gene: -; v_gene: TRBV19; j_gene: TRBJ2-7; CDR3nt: TGTGCCAGTAGTCCCCCATTCTCCTACGAGCAGTACTTC; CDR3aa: CASSPPFSYEQYF
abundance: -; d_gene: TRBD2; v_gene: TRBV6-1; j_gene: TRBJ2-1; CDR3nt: TGTGCCAGCAGTGAACCAAGCGGGAGTTTTAACAATGAGCAGTTCTTC; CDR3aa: CASSEPSGSFNNEQFF
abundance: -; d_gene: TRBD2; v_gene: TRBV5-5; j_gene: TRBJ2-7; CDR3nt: TGTGCCAGCAGCTTGGGTCTAGCGGGACTCGAGCAGTACTTC; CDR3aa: CASSLGLAGLEQYF
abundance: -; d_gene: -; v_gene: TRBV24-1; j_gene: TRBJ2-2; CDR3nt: TGTGCCACCAGTGACCAAGCGGACCGAGTTACCGGGGAGCTGTTTTTT; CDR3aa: CATSDQADRVTGELFF
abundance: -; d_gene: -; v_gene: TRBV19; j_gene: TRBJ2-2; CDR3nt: TGTGCCGTAAAACCGTCGGGGATAGCCGGGGAGCTGTTTTTT; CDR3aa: CAVKPSGIAGELFF
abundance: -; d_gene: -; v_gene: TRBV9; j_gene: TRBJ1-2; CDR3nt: TGTGCCAGCAGCGCGCGGGGGTCGGGTCGTGGCTACACCTTC; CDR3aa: CASSARGSGRGYTF
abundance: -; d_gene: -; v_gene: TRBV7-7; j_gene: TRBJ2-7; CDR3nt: TGTGCCAGCAGCTTAAGAGGGCACCCGGGCGACGAGCAGTACTTC; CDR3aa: CASSLRGHPGDEQYF
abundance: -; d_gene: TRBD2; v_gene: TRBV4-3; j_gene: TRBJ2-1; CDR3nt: TGCGCCAGCAGGAATCGACTAGCGGGTAGCTATGAGCAGTTCTTC; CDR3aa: CASRNRLAGSYEQFF
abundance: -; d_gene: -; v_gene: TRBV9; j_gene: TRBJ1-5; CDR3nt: TGTGCCAGCAGCGTAGGAGGGTATGAGCAGCCCCAGCATTTT; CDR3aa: CASSVGGYEQPQHF
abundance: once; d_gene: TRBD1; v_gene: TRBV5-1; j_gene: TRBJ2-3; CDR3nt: TGCGCCAGCAGCTTACAGGGGCAGGGCCCAGATACGCAGTATTTT; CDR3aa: CASSLQGQGPDTQYF
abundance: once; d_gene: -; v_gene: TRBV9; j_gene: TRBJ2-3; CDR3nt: TGTGCCAGCAGCGTCCTGGGACTCTCTAGCACAGATACGCAGTATTTT; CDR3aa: CASSVLGLSSTDTQYF
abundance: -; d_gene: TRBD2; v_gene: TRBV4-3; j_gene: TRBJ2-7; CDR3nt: TGCGCCAGCAGCCAAGAAGCGGGGGGGCCTTACGAGCAGTACTTC; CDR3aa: CASSQEAGGPYEQYF
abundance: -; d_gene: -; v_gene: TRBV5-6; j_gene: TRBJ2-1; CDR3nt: TGTGCCAGCAGCTCCCTGGGATGGGGGACTTACAATGAGCAGTTCTTC; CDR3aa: CASSSLGWGTYNEQFF
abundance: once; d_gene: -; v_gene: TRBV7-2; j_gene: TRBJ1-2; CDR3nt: TGTGCCAGCAGCTTGGACGGGCCTCCAGAGGGCTATGGCTACACCTTC; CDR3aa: CASSLDGPPEGYGYTF
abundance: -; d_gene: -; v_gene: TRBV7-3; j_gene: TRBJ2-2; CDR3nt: TGTGCCAGCAGCTTAGGGAGAAACACCGGGGAGCTGTTTTTT; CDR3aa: CASSLGRNTGELFF
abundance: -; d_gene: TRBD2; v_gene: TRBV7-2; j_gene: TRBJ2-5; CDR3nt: TGTGCCAGCAGCTTAGGCTCTAGCGGAAGTGAGACCCAGTACTTC; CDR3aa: CASSLGSSGSETQYF
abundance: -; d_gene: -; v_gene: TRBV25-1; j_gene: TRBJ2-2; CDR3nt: TGTGCCAGCAGTGACGTTAAGACAGAACTCACCGGGGAGCTGTTTTTT; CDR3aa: CASSDVKTELTGELFF
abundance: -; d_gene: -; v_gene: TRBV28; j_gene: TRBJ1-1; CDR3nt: TGTGCCAGCAGCCCACAGGGCCGGGCCACTGAAGCTTTCTTT; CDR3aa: CASSPQGRATEAFF
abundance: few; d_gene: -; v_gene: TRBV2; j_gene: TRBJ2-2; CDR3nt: TGTGCCAGCAGTGTGACTAGCACCGGGGAGCTGTTTTTT; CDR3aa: CASSVTSTGELFF
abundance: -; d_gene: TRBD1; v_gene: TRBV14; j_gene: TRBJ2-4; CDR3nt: TGTGCCAGCAGCGTGGCACAGGGGGCGCCCAACATTCAGTACTTC; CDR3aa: CASSVAQGAPNIQYF
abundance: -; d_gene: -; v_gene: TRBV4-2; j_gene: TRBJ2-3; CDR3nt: TGTGCCAGCAGCCAAGAAGGGACTAGCACAGATACGCAGTATTTT; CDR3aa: CASSQEGTSTDTQYF
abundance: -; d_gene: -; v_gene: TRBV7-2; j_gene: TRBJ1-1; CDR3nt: TGTGCCAGCAGCTTGGGGGGTGGACAGAACACTGAAGCTTTCTTT; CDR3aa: CASSLGGGQNTEAFF